This passage covers 2 T cell receptor beta chains from one sample sequenced in a study of beta chain features in type 1 diabetes. Study-level findings and limits: Within each of all four CD4+ subsets, Type 1 diabetes patients had TCRB CDR3s that were moderately but significantly shorter.

No antigen has been assigned to these receptors. TCRB transcripts that were expressed got sequenced, as all of the isolated RNA had been reverse transcribed. Profiled with immunoSEQ multiplex PCR; TCRdb holds only in-frame clones, not every one. The repertoire includes a few hundred thousand clones, over 8.5% of them detected once, and less than 0.65% sits in the top ten. The sequenced material came from central memory CD4+ T cells from blood. The receptors originated from a man aged 25 to 45 with type 1 diabetes.

This chain joins TRBV10-3 and TRBJ2-3; 12 bases line up with TRBD2. The CDR3 totals 19 residues. Trimming at V came to 6 bases and at J to 3 bases, leaving 16 bases not matched to a gene. CDR1 is ENHRY and CDR2 is SYGVKD in the germline V gene. The CDR3 reads CAIRPTSGSTSTGTDTQYF. CDR3 in DNA: TGTGCCATCAGGCCGACTAGCGGGAGTACCTCCACGGGGACAGATACGCAGTATTTT.

This clone was seen at least ten times. The V and J genes are TRBV29-1 and TRBJ2-3; 7 nucleotides agree with TRBD2. CDR1 SQVTM and CDR2 ANQGSEA come from the germline V gene. CDR3 size: 12 residues. Trimming took 4 bases from V and 5 from J; bases not matched to a gene: 3. CDR3 in amino acids: CSVATGGDTQYF. For the CDR3, the DNA is TGCAGCGTTGCGACGGGGGGAGATACGCAGTATTTT.